This T cell receptor (beta chain) comes out of a study of monozygotic twins with cystic fibrosis. Overall study results and limits: In this small cohort, shared CDR3 numbers showed no association with age, concordance or disease severity.

TCRdb's copy holds only in-frame clones and misses some; the assay was immunoSEQ multiplex PCR. Here the sample spans some 20,000 clones, approximately 90% being singletons. With respect to this clone: No antigen is known for it.

V was cut by 1 base and J by 0 bases, with 9 bases left in between. The CDR3 extends over 15 amino acids. Germline values: CDR1 SGHNT, CDR2 YYREEE (reference sequence). This receptor was identified in a woman aged 25 to 39 with cystic fibrosis. The chain couples TRBV5-4 to TRBJ2-3; D possibly corresponds to TRBD2 (6 bases). Sequencing was done on a sample of blood. In nucleotides, the CDR3 is TGTGCCAGCAGCTTGCCCGGGACTAGCACAGATACGCAGTATTTT. This gives the protein CASSLPGTSTDTQYF.